The source of this TCR beta chain is a study of blood T cell repertoires in COVID-19. This CDR3 comprises 16 residues. Germline CDR1 SGHDT, CDR2 YYEEEE. V shed 5 bases, J shed 5 bases, and the junction held 13 bases outside the gene matches. Original processing methods: The authors estimated nucleated cell counts from reference gene primer amplification. The table came from immunoSEQ multiplex PCR; TCRdb's copy has only in-frame clones and leaves some out. V, J and clone size were drawn from that table, and D and trimming were deduced from the DNA. The sample has roughly 14,000 clones, 70% to 90% seen once.

The sample consisted of peripheral blood. This receptor was taken from a man between 60 and 75 years old with acute or convalescent COVID-19. V is TRBV5-6 and J is TRBJ1-1; 9 bases are a match to TRBD1. CDR3 in DNA: TGTGCCAGCAGGCCCCGTTTACAGGGGGCGGTAACTGAAGCTTTCTTT. It is translated as CASRPRLQGAVTEAFF.